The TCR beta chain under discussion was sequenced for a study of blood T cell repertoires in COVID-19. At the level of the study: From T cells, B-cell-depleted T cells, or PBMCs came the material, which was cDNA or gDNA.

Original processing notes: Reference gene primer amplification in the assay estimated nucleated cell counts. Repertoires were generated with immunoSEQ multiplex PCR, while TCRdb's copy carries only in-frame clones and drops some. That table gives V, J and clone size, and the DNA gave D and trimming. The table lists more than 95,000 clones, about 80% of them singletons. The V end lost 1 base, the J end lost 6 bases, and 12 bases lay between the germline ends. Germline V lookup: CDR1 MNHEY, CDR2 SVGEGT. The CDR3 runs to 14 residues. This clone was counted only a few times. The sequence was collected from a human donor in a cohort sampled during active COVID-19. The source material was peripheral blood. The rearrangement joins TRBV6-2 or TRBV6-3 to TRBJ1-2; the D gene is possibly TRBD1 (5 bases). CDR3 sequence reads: CASSYYWGKDGYTF. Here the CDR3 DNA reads TGTGCCAGCAGTTACTACTGGGGCAAGGATGGCTACACCTTC.